Listed below are T cell receptor beta chains from one sample, sequenced in a study of cytomegalovirus exposure and HLA in healthy donors. TCRdb's copy holds only in-frame clones and misses some; the assay was immunoSEQ multiplex PCR. This table holds about 92,000 clones, 81% found once. The specimen was PBMCs. The receptors were sampled from a girl aged 2 to 10 in good health and CMV-seropositive. CDR3s include the opening cysteine and the closing phenylalanine or tryptophan. A D gene is named only where the DNA matches it firmly. Clone size is stated in some rows and not others, as once, few, many or a class when expanded.

TRBD2	TRBV4-2	TRBJ2-3	-	CASSPGGLAGTWGTDTQYF	TGTGCCAGCAGCCCCGGGGGACTAGCGGGCACGTGGGGCACAGATACGCAGTATTTT
TRBD2	TRBV4-1	TRBJ2-1	-	CASSQDRGGGVSDEQFF	TGCGCCAGCAGCCAAGATCGGGGGGGAGGGGTTTCCGATGAGCAGTTCTTC
-	TRBV29-1	TRBJ2-1	-	CSGGAGENEQFF	TGCAGCGGTGGGGCAGGCGAGAATGAGCAGTTCTTC
TRBD1	TRBV19	TRBJ2-3	once	CASSQGGDRVGTDTQYF	TGTGCCAGTAGTCAAGGGGGGGACAGGGTGGGCACAGATACGCAGTATTTT
TRBD1	TRBV6-1	TRBJ1-5	-	CASRGQGGQPQHF	TGTGCCAGCAGGGGACAGGGGGGTCAGCCCCAGCATTTT
-	TRBV19	TRBJ2-3	-	CASSRAGDTDTQYF	TGTGCCAGTAGTAGGGCAGGGGACACAGATACGCAGTATTTT
-	TRBV2	TRBJ1-1	-	CASTERGTEAFF	TGTGCCAGCACCGAAAGGGGCACTGAAGCTTTCTTT
-	TRBV27	TRBJ1-5	-	CASTDNPGHQPQHF	TGTGCCAGCACGGATAACCCCGGACACCAGCCCCAGCATTTT
TRBD1	TRBV28	TRBJ2-1	-	CASSLRTGADEQFF	TGTGCCAGCAGTTTAAGGACAGGGGCCGATGAGCAGTTCTTC
-	TRBV27	TRBJ1-2	-	CASSLGAGTKYTF	TGTGCCAGCAGTTTGGGTGCCGGGACAAAATACACCTTC
-	TRBV28	TRBJ1-1	-	CASSISQVTEAFF	TGTGCCAGCAGCATATCACAGGTCACTGAAGCTTTCTTT
-	TRBV9	TRBJ2-3	-	CASSVQGRPDTQYF	TGTGCCAGCAGCGTGCAGGGGCGCCCAGATACGCAGTATTTT
TRBD2	TRBV14	TRBJ2-1	-	CASSPPTSGRAYNEQFF	TGTGCCAGCAGCCCACCCACGAGCGGGAGGGCCTACAATGAGCAGTTCTTC
-	TRBV9	TRBJ2-1	once	CASGNQGIRDNEQFF	TGTGCCAGCGGGAATCAGGGGATTAGGGACAATGAGCAGTTCTTC
-	TRBV15	TRBJ1-5	-	CATSRGQPNQPQHF	TGTGCCACCAGCAGAGGACAGCCCAATCAGCCCCAGCATTTT
-	TRBV14	TRBJ2-7	few	CASSQGGHPDPYEQYF	TGTGCCAGCAGCCAAGGAGGACACCCGGATCCTTACGAGCAGTACTTC
-	TRBV30	TRBJ2-1	-	CAWSVSAATEQFF	TGTGCCTGGAGTGTGTCTGCGGCCACTGAGCAGTTCTTC
TRBD2	TRBV4-1	TRBJ2-1	-	CASSQGLAGGRYNEQFF	TGCGCCAGCAGCCAAGGACTAGCGGGAGGGAGATACAATGAGCAGTTCTTC
-	TRBV4-2	TRBJ1-3	-	CASSPKPFRGAGNTIYF	TGTGCCAGCAGCCCGAAACCGTTCAGGGGTGCGGGAAACACCATATATTTT
TRBD2	TRBV4-3	TRBJ2-7	-	CASTPGVAGGAYEQYF	TGCGCCAGCACCCCGGGGGTAGCGGGAGGAGCCTACGAGCAGTACTTC
TRBD2	TRBV30	TRBJ2-1	once	CAWEGGSSYNEQFF	TGTGCCTGGGAGGGCGGGAGCTCCTACAATGAGCAGTTCTTC